The following is a TCR beta chain sequence with its context. The germline CDR1 and CDR2 sequences are ENHRY and SYGVKD. The ends lost 10 bases at V and 4 bases at J; junction bases unmatched: 5. This CDR3 has 13 amino acids. The sample is drawn from a study of blood T cell repertoires in COVID-19. Study as a whole: Italy, Spain and the United States were the sources of the convalescent and acute COVID-19 samples. PBMCs, B-cell-depleted T cells, or T cells were the source of the cDNA or gDNA that made up the material.

In the original analysis: Amplification with reference gene primers provided the estimates of nucleated cell counts. The repertoire was sequenced with immunoSEQ multiplex PCR; TCRdb's copy has only in-frame clones and lacks some. That table gives V, J and clone size, and the DNA gave D and trimming. Of under 250,000 clones listed, less than 85% were seen once; the top ten hold more than 7%. The sequenced material came from peripheral blood. The sequence was obtained from a woman between 65 and 79 years old with acute or convalescent COVID-19. The V and J genes are TRBV10-3 and TRBJ2-5; 11 nucleotides align to TRBD2. The CDR3, as DNA: TGTGCCACGACTAGCGGGGAGGCAGAGACCCAGTACTTC. Protein: CATTSGEAETQYF.